Each of the 16 T cell receptor beta chains below was sequenced from the same sample in a study of CD8 T cells in ankylosing spondylitis. Study observations and caveats: Blood from ankylosing spondylitis patients appeared to carry a characteristic roughly 8-variant TCR beta motif.

These TCRs are of unknown antigen specificity. From the 5' RACE reads, TCRdb called clonotypes with MiXCR, one entry per CDR3 protein. The data contain some 700,000 distinct CDR3 sequences, 15% to 20% of them seen just once; the ten biggest clones take up around 19%. Sample: blood, either unsorted or a sorted T cell fraction (not recorded which). The receptors originated from a male donor with ankylosing spondylitis.

Note on this clonotype: This is likely a read error, given that the CDR3 carries no conserved phenylalanine or tryptophan at its end. The chain joins TRBV2 to TRBJ1-1; 12 bases agree with TRBD1. Looked up from germline, CDR1 is SNHLY and CDR2 is FYNNEI. The junction had 7 bases not matched to a gene; V was cut back by 5 bases and J by 6 bases. CDR3 length: 15 residues. CDR3 DNA sequence: TGTGCCAGCAGTCTCGAAGGGACAGGGGGCCCTGAAGCTTTCCTT. This sequence encodes CASSLEGTGGPEAFL.

This clonotype was seen ten or more times. The chain joins TRBV5-1 to TRBJ2-3; no reliable D call. CDR1 and CDR2 (germline): SGHRS, YFSETQ. Trimming pared 0 bases from V and 0 bases from J, leaving 5 bases between. The length of the CDR3 is 14 residues. The CDR3 reads CASSLEISTDTQYF. CDR3 nucleotide sequence: TGCGCCAGCAGCTTGGAGATTAGCACAGATACGCAGTATTTT. The variable domain in full, completed from reference TRBV5-1 and TRBJ2-3, reads KAGVTQTPRYLIKTRGQQVTLSCSPISGHRSVSWYQQTPGQGLQFLFEYFSETQRNKGNFPGRFSGRQFSNSRSEMNVSTLELGDSALYLCASSLEISTDTQYFGPGTRLTVL.

The chain is built from TRBV12-3 or TRBV12-4 and TRBJ2-3, with TRBD1 identical over 8 bases. This CDR3 has 16 amino acids. V dropped 1 base and J dropped 4; count of bases not matched to a gene: 7. CDR3 region: CASSLGRAGGSDTQYF. CDR3 in DNA: TGTGCCAGCAGTTTAGGCAGGGCAGGGGGCTCAGATACGCAGTATTTT.

The J gene is TRBJ1-2, the V gene TRBV9; a weak D match, TRBD1 (5 bases). V was pared by 3 bases and J by 7 bases, with 10 bases between. The CDR3 sequence is 12 residues long. Per the germline V gene, CDR1 is SGDLS and CDR2 is YYNGEE. Here the CDR3 DNA reads TGTGCCAGCAGCGAAAGCGGGGCTGGCTACACCTTC. Encoded protein: CASSESGAGYTF.

This clonotype was picked up a small number of times. V and J are TRBV27 and TRBJ1-5, with TRBD1 as a possible D gene (5 bases). Germline assignment: CDR1 MNHEY and CDR2 SMNVEV (reference sequence). The CDR3 spans 14 residues. The V end was cut by 5 bases, the J end by 3 bases, with 11 bases between. In nucleotides, the CDR3 is TGTGCCAGCAGTCCTCAGGGCATCAATCAGCCCCAGCATTTT. Its translation: CASSPQGINQPQHF.

This clonotype was observed a handful of times. V gene TRBV5-6 combines with J gene TRBJ2-7, with D tentatively TRBD1 or TRBD2 (5 bases each). Trimming removed 3 bases from V and 3 bases from J, with 10 bases in between. The CDR3 covers 13 residues. CDR1 and CDR2 from the germline V gene are SGHDT and YYEEEE. CDR3 protein: CASSSGAYYEQYF. In DNA form, the CDR3 reads TGTGCCAGCAGCTCCGGGGCCTACTACGAGCAGTACTTC.

CDR3 DNA sequence: TGTGCCAGCAGGGGGACAGGTACTGACACTGAAGCTTTCTTT. It specifies CASRGTGTDTEAFF. The chain uses TRBV6-1 and TRBJ1-1, with TRBD1 identical over 8 bases. CDR3 length: 14 amino acids. Germline CDR1 and CDR2: MNHNS and SASEGT. V lost 6 bases and J lost 3; bases outside the gene matches: 6.

This clonotype was seen many times. The chain carries TRBV10-3 and TRBJ2-7; the match to TRBD1 covers 7 bases. The CDR3 consists of 15 residues. V was clipped by 2 bases and J by 3 bases; unmatched bases: 7. From germline, CDR1 is ENHRY and CDR2 SYGVKD. The CDR3 loop is CAISEEGTAYYEQYF. The CDR3 DNA is TGTGCCATCAGTGAGGAGGGGACAGCTTACTACGAGCAGTACTTC.

The chain joins TRBV5-1 to TRBJ2-1; possibly TRBD2 for D (5 bases). The CDR3 extends over 17 amino acids. Germline lookup yields CDR1 SGHRS and CDR2 YFSETQ. V was pared by 0 bases and J by 4 bases, with 17 bases between. CDR3 region: CASSLGWISGSYNEQFF. Written as DNA, the CDR3 is TGCGCCAGCAGCTTGGGTTGGATCAGCGGATCTTACAATGAGCAGTTCTTC.

This chain links TRBV20-1 with TRBJ2-1; 7 positions match TRBD2. With 0 bases clipped from V and 3 bases from J, the junction kept 5 bases outside the gene matches. CDR3 length equals 15 residues. Per germline, CDR1 DFQATT and CDR2 SNEGSKA (reference sequence). CDR3 amino acids: CSARDSSGYYNEQFF. CDR3 DNA sequence: TGCAGTGCTAGAGACTCTAGCGGTTACTACAATGAGCAGTTCTTC.

This clonotype came up a few times. The rearrangement links TRBV7-9 to TRBJ1-6, with TRBD1 identical over 9 bases. CDR1 SEHNR and CDR2 FQNEAQ come from the germline V gene (reference sequence). The CDR3 runs to 16 residues. Trimming took 5 bases from V and 4 from J; bases not matched to a gene: 6. The CDR3 here is CASSNGQGFYNSPLHF. The CDR3 DNA reads TGTGCCAGCAGCAACGGACAGGGGTTTTATAATTCACCCCTCCACTTT.

This clonotype was counted between two and nine times. The gene calls are TRBV4-2 and TRBJ2-7; 7 bases fit TRBD1. CDR3 length equals 15 residues. Looked up from germline, CDR1 is LGHNA and CDR2 is YNFKEQ. Trimming took 4 bases from V and 3 from J; bases not matched to a gene: 9. The CDR3 spells CASSRGRDSYYEQYF. CDR3 DNA sequence: TGTGCCAGCAGCCGGGGCCGGGACAGTTACTACGAGCAGTACTTC.

A few counts support this clonotype. V and J are TRBV4-3 and TRBJ2-3; the D call may be TRBD1 or TRBD2 (5 bases each). The CDR3 spans 15 residues. Trimming removed 0 bases at V and 2 bases at J, with 9 bases between. Germline V gives CDR1 LGHNA, CDR2 YSLEER. The CDR3 loop is CASSQEGRNTDTQYF. The CDR3 region has the DNA TGCGCCAGCAGCCAAGAGGGACGAAACACAGATACGCAGTATTTT.

This clonotype occurred a few times. The gene calls are TRBV5-1 and TRBJ2-2; 8 bases align to TRBD1. Trimming removed 2 bases from V and 7 bases from J; junction bases left unmatched: 4. The CDR3 consists of 14 residues. Germline-derived CDR1 and CDR2 are SGHRS and YFSETQ. The DNA of the CDR3 is TGCGCCAGCAGCTTTAGGACAGGGTACGGGGAGCTGTTTTTT. This translates into CASSFRTGYGELFF.

This clonotype has only a few counts. The DNA for the CDR3 is TGTGCCAGCAGTCCGTTTCTAGCGGGGACGAACTACAATGAGCAGTTCTTC. Translated: CASSPFLAGTNYNEQFF. The chain uses TRBV6-1 and TRBJ2-1; 9 positions match TRBD2. The V gene end was trimmed by 5 bases and the J gene end by 3 bases; junction bases not matched to a gene: 11. Germline CDR1 MNHNS, CDR2 SASEGT. This CDR3 comprises 17 residues.

The chain uses TRBV20-1 and TRBJ2-1, with D possibly being TRBD1 (6 bases). Per germline, CDR1 DFQATT and CDR2 SNEGSKA (reference sequence). The CDR3 spans 11 residues. The V and J ends lost 5 bases and 8 bases respectively, with 10 bases between them. The CDR3 sequence is CSAYRVDEQFF. The CDR3 nucleotides are TGCAGTGCTTACAGGGTGGATGAGCAGTTCTTC.